This TCR beta chain was profiled in a study of long-term antiretroviral therapy in people with HIV. Worth noting for this clone: Its antigen remains unidentified.

The assay used was immunoSEQ (version v3.0), run at survey level. Repertoires were generated with immunoSEQ multiplex PCR, while TCRdb's copy carries only in-frame clones and drops some. Among about 24,000 clones listed, about 76% were seen once. Broader study findings: Clones that had undergone expansion before ART dominated the repertoire at all time points.

V was cut by 4 bases and J by 9 bases, with 16 bases left in between. CDR1 SGHNT and CDR2 YENEEA come from the germline V gene. The CDR3 runs to 13 residues. The chain combines TRBV11-3 with TRBJ2-7; D is unclear. This receptor was identified in a woman under 30 with HIV. Sequenced material: unsorted PBMCs, taken at the start of antiretroviral therapy, before treatment. The CDR3 sequence: CASSSRTDPVQYF. The CDR3 region has the DNA TGTGCCAGCAGCTCCCGGACGGACCCCGTGCAGTACTTC. The whole variable domain, filled in from reference TRBV11-3 and TRBJ2-7, reads EAGVVQSPRYKIIEKKQPVAFWCNPISGHNTLYWYLQNLGQGPELLIRYENEEAVDDSQLPKDRFSAERLKGVDSTLKIQPAELGDSAVYLCASSSRTDPVQYFGPGTRLTVT.